The entry below gives a single TCR beta chain sequence along with its context. The entry originates in a study of blood T cell dynamics during melanoma immunotherapy. Profiling relied on immunoSEQ multiplex PCR, and the TCRdb table lists in-frame clones only, not all of them. The sample yields approximately 10,000 clones, over 75% seen once. V lost 4 bases to trimming and J lost 2 bases, with 11 bases between them. This CDR3 has 14 residues. The germline CDR1 and CDR2 sequences are LNHDA and SQIVND (reference sequence). Time point denoted: week 3, after first cycle of checkpoint inhibitor. The sample in question was blood, obtained from a patient treated with checkpoint blockade. The receptor comes from a human donor with melanoma. This sequence joins TRBV19 and TRBJ1-1; the D gene is possibly TRBD1 (6 bases). The CDR3 region has the DNA TGTGCCAGTAGTAAACAGGGCCCAAACACTGAAGCTTTCTTT. Encoded protein: CASSKQGPNTEAFF.